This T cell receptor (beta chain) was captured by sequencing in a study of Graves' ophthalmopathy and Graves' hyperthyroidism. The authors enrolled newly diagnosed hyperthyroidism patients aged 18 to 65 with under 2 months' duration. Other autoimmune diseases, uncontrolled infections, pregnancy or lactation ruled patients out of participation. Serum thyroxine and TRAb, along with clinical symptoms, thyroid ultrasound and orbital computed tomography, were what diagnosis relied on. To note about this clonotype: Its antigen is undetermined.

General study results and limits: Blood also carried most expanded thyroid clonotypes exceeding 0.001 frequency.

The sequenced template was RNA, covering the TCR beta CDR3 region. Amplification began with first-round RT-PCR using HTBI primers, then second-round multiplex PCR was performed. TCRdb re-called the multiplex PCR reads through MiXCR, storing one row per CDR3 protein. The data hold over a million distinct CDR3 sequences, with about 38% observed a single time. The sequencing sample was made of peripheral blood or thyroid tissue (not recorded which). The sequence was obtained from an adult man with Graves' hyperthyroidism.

The CDR3 sequence is CSASGIPGGSAGSGANVLTF. In nucleotides, the CDR3 is TGCAGTGCTAGTGGCATCCCCGGGGGCAGCGCAGGCTCTGGGGCCAACGTCCTGACTTTC. The chain is built from TRBV20-1 and TRBJ2-6; D is tentatively TRBD1 or TRBD2 (6 bases each). The V end lost 3 bases, the J end lost 0 bases, and 24 bases lay between the germline ends. Germline values: CDR1 DFQATT, CDR2 SNEGSKA (reference sequence). The CDR3 contains 20 residues.